One TCR beta chain is described in this entry. Its antigen is still unknown. This entry is derived from a study of cytomegalovirus exposure and HLA in healthy donors. The wider study: The study's early data release held about 85 million unique TCRs from HLA-typed donors.

The study, taken as a whole, reports: Rarity characterized most TCR sequences, yet some public TCRs appeared in many donors. In a later analysis, DRB1 alleles had the most associated TCRs; HLA-C alleles the fewest.

The PCR used 60 Vbeta and 13 Jbeta primers. This table comes from immunoSEQ multiplex PCR, and its TCRdb copy is limited to in-frame clones, with some not included. The table shows some 140,000 clones, with over 60% occurring only once. The sequence came from a middle-aged man in good health and CMV-seronegative. Sample: PBMCs.

CDR3 in DNA: TGTGCCAGCAGTGAACCCGGGACAGGGGGCACCGGGGAGCTGTTTTTT. Residues: CASSEPGTGGTGELFF. This rearrangement joins TRBV6-1 to TRBJ2-2, with 11 positions matching TRBD1. Germline CDR1 reads MNHNS; CDR2 reads SASEGT. This CDR3 has 16 residues. V gave up 2 bases and J gave up 4 bases; unmatched junction bases: 3.